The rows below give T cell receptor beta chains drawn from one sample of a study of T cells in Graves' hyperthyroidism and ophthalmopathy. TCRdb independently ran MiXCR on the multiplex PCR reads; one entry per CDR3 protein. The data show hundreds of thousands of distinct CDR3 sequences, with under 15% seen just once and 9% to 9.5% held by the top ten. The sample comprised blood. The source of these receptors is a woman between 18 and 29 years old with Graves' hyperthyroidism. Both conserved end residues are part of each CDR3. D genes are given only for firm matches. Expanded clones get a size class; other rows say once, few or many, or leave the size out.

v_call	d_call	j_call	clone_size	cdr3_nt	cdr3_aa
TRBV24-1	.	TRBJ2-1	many	TGTGCCACCAGTGGTGCGGGGATTAGGGAGCAGTTCTTC	CATSGAGIREQFF
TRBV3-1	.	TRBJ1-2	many	TGTGCCAGCAGCCTAGACGGCGCCGAGGGCTACACCTTC	CASSLDGAEGYTF
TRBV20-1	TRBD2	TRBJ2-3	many	TGCAGTGCCCTAGGGATGGCGGGGACTAGCGGGAGAGGACGCACAGATACGCAGTATTTT	CSALGMAGTSGRGRTDTQYF
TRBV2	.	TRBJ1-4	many	TGTGCCAGCAGCGAGGGCTTGGATGAAAAACTGTTTTTT	CASSEGLDEKLFF
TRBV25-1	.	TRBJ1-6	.	TGTGCCACCTCGGGGTTAGGAGCCCTCCACTTT	CATSGLGALHF
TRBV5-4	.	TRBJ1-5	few	TGTGCCAGCAGCCCTTACATACTCAAGCCTAGCAATCAGCCCCAGCATTTT	CASSPYILKPSNQPQHF
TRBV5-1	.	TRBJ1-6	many	TGCGCCAGCAGCTTGGCGTCTACAGCGAACAGGCCTAATTCACCCCTCCACTTT	CASSLASTANRPNSPLHF
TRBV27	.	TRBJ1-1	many	TGTGCCAGCAGTCCACGGGGGTTCCACGTTGAAGCTTTCTTT	CASSPRGFHVEAFF
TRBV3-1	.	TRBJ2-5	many	TGTGCCAGCAGCAACCGCGGGACCCAGTACTTC	CASSNRGTQYF
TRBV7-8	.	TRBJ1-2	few	TGTGCCAGCAGCTTGTCAGAGACAAATCTCTATGGCTACACCTTC	CASSLSETNLYGYTF
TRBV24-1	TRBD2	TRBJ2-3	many	TGTGCCACCAGGATACTGACTAGCGGGGGACAAAAGGAGGGAGATACGCAGTATTTT	CATRILTSGGQKEGDTQYF
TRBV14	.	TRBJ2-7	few	TGTGCCAGCAGCCAACAGGGGCGAAACTACGAGCAGTACTTC	CASSQQGRNYEQYF